This T cell receptor beta chain was identified in a study of T cell responses to AZD1222 COVID-19 vaccine. Whole-study findings and limits: As reported, nearly half of all spike-specific TCRs target variant regions that are unmutated. There were mostly white British donors and more females than males, and clonal diversity was possibly underestimated. CD4 TCRs linked to vaccination spanned spike, dominating at 160-218 and 743-854.

Data came from immunoSEQ multiplex PCR; TCRdb stores just in-frame clones and leaves some out. Of about 140,000 clones listed, 90% to 95% are singletons. Trimming left V 7 bases short and J 6 bases short, with 21 bases between. Germline CDR1 reads MDHEN; CDR2 reads SYDVKM. The CDR3 contains 15 residues. A remark on this clone: The antigen is unknown.

Sequenced material: peripheral blood, taken on day 0 of AZD1222 vaccination. This clonotype was obtained from an adult in good health. The chain employs TRBV28 and TRBJ1-2; perhaps TRBD1 as D (5 bases). The CDR3 bases are TGTGCCAGCACCATTTCTCCGGGACGGACAAATGGCTACACCTTC. Residues: CASTISPGRTNGYTF.